This record concerns one T cell receptor (beta chain) sequence. The entry originates in a study of blood T cell repertoires in COVID-19. Overall study context: Sites in the United States, Italy and Spain provided acute and convalescent COVID-19 samples.

Some clones are missing from TCRdb's copy, which holds only in-frame ones; the method was immunoSEQ multiplex PCR. Of about 110,000 clones in the sample, approximately 82% are singletons; the top ten hold less than 5%. The V gene end was trimmed by 0 bases and the J gene end by 10 bases; junction bases not matched to a gene: 13. The V gene's germline CDR1 is SGDLS and CDR2 YYNGEE. The length of the CDR3 is 17 residues. This chain links TRBV9 with TRBJ2-1, with 10 bases fitting TRBD2. The TCR originated in a woman between 70 and 85 years old with acute or convalescent COVID-19. The sequenced material came from peripheral blood. CDR3 sequence: CASSVESSGGGRGEQFF. The CDR3, as DNA: TGTGCCAGCAGCGTAGAATCTAGCGGGGGAGGCAGGGGAGAGCAGTTCTTC. Full variable domain (missing parts from reference TRBV9 and TRBJ2-1): DSGVTQTPKHLITATGQRVTLRCSPRSGDLSVYWYQQSLDQGLQFLIQYYNGEERAKGNILERFSAQQFPDLHSELNLSSLELGDSALYFCASSVESSGGGRGEQFFGPGTRLTVL.